These T cell receptor beta chains were read from a single sample in a study of shared clonotypes between healthy human individuals. This table comes from immunoSEQ multiplex PCR, and its TCRdb copy is limited to in-frame clones, with some not included. The sample lists around 610,000 clones; about 96% were seen once. The sample consisted of naive CD8+ T cells sorted from blood. The receptor set was obtained from a woman aged 25 to 39 in good health. Both conserved end residues are part of each CDR3. The D gene is left open where the match is weak. Part of the rows lack a size; the others show once, few, many or a class for expanded clones.

length: 15
V: TRBV6-1
size: -
J: TRBJ2-3
D: TRBD1
DNA: TGTGCCAGCAGTTCCGGGACAGCCAGCACAGATACGCAGTATTTT
CDR3: CASSSGTASTDTQYF

length: 15
V: TRBV6-5
size: -
J: TRBJ1-4
D: -
DNA: TGTGCCAGCAGTTATTCCGGACAATATAATGAAAAACTGTTTTTT
CDR3: CASSYSGQYNEKLFF

length: 12
V: TRBV7-9
size: -
J: TRBJ2-3
D: -
DNA: TGTGCCAGCAGCTCGATCGGGGATACGCAGTATTTT
CDR3: CASSSIGDTQYF

length: 19
V: TRBV4-1
size: -
J: TRBJ2-1
D: TRBD2
DNA: TGCGCCAGCAGCCAAAGATTAGCGGGAGGGCCATTCCCCTACAATGAGCAGTTCTTC
CDR3: CASSQRLAGGPFPYNEQFF

length: 15
V: TRBV28
size: -
J: TRBJ2-2
D: -
DNA: TGTGCCAGCAGTTTAGCCCGGGCTTATACCGGGGAGCTGTTTTTT
CDR3: CASSLARAYTGELFF

length: 15
V: TRBV11-2
size: -
J: TRBJ2-3
D: -
DNA: TGTGCCAGCAGCTCCGGACGGGCTGACACAGATACGCAGTATTTT
CDR3: CASSSGRADTDTQYF

length: 16
V: TRBV29-1
size: -
J: TRBJ2-7
D: TRBD1
DNA: TGCAGCGTTGGAGAAGCCTTAGGACAGGCGTCCTACGAGCAGTACTTC
CDR3: CSVGEALGQASYEQYF

length: 18
V: TRBV7-8
size: -
J: TRBJ2-1
D: -
DNA: TGTGCCAGCAGCAGCAGACCTAGTTGGGGAGGCACCTACAATGAGCAGTTCTTC
CDR3: CASSSRPSWGGTYNEQFF

length: 16
V: TRBV16
size: -
J: TRBJ1-1
D: -
DNA: TGTGCCAGCAGCCAATCCCAGACTCTTATGAACACTGAAGCTTTCTTT
CDR3: CASSQSQTLMNTEAFF

length: 13
V: TRBV13
size: -
J: TRBJ2-7
D: -
DNA: TGTGCCAGCAGCTCAAGACTTACCTACGAGCAGTACTTC
CDR3: CASSSRLTYEQYF

length: 14
V: TRBV28
size: -
J: TRBJ2-1
D: TRBD2
DNA: TGTGCCAGCAGTTTGCTCGGGAGGGGACATGAGCAGTTCTTC
CDR3: CASSLLGRGHEQFF

length: 11
V: TRBV28
size: -
J: TRBJ2-5
D: -
DNA: TGTGCCAGCGGGGTAGTCGAGACCCAGTACTTC
CDR3: CASGVVETQYF

length: 14
V: TRBV28
size: -
J: TRBJ1-6
D: TRBD1
DNA: TGTGCCAGCAGGAGACAGGGGGATGATTCACCCCTCCACTTT
CDR3: CASRRQGDDSPLHF

length: 17
V: TRBV27
size: -
J: TRBJ1-4
D: TRBD1
DNA: TGTGCCAGCAGGGGACAGGGCCAGGTGGAAACTAATGAAAAACTGTTTTTT
CDR3: CASRGQGQVETNEKLFF

length: 13
V: TRBV5-4
size: -
J: TRBJ2-1
D: -
DNA: TGTGCCAGCAGCTTGGGGGGAGAGGATGAGCAGTTCTTC
CDR3: CASSLGGEDEQFF

length: 13
V: TRBV7-9
size: -
J: TRBJ2-7
D: TRBD1
DNA: TGTGCCAGCAGCCCAGGGGGCCCCTACGAGCAGTACTTC
CDR3: CASSPGGPYEQYF

length: 15
V: TRBV6-1
size: -
J: TRBJ2-4
D: -
DNA: TGTGCCAGCAGTGAAGCTCGAGGAAGCAAAAACATTCAGTACTTC
CDR3: CASSEARGSKNIQYF

length: 14
V: TRBV7-9
size: -
J: TRBJ1-5
D: -
DNA: TGTGCCACCACAGGGTTGAAGAGCAATCAGCCCCAGCATTTT
CDR3: CATTGLKSNQPQHF

length: 15
V: TRBV19
size: -
J: TRBJ1-2
D: -
DNA: TGTGCCAGTAGTATTGGTCTTTCGGAGCTACTTGGCTACACCTTC
CDR3: CASSIGLSELLGYTF

length: 13
V: TRBV28
size: -
J: TRBJ2-1
D: TRBD2
DNA: TGTGCCAGCAGTCCGACTAGCGGGGGTGAGCAGTTCTTC
CDR3: CASSPTSGGEQFF

length: 15
V: TRBV5-6
size: -
J: TRBJ1-1
D: TRBD1
DNA: TGTGCCAGCAGCTTGGGGACAGGGCTGAACACTGAAGCTTTCTTT
CDR3: CASSLGTGLNTEAFF

length: 19
V: TRBV9
size: -
J: TRBJ1-1
D: -
DNA: TGTGCCAGCAGCGCCGGGGGTAAGGGGTTTAACCTCCTTAACACTGAAGCTTTCTTT
CDR3: CASSAGGKGFNLLNTEAFF

length: 15
V: TRBV11-2
size: -
J: TRBJ1-4
D: TRBD1
DNA: TGTGCCAGCAGCCGACACTTGACAGGGGTTGAAAAACTGTTTTTT
CDR3: CASSRHLTGVEKLFF

length: 14
V: TRBV27
size: -
J: TRBJ2-1
D: -
DNA: TGTGCCAGCAGTTATCAGGGCCTTTACAATGAGCAGTTCTTC
CDR3: CASSYQGLYNEQFF

length: 13
V: TRBV5-4
size: -
J: TRBJ2-7
D: -
DNA: TGTGCCAGCAGCTCCTCGACATACTACGAGCAGTACTTC
CDR3: CASSSSTYYEQYF

length: 15
V: TRBV4-1
size: once
J: TRBJ2-1
D: TRBD1
DNA: TGCGCCAGCAGCCAGTTCGGGACAGGGCTCAATGAGCAGTTCTTC
CDR3: CASSQFGTGLNEQFF

length: 15
V: TRBV7-9
size: -
J: TRBJ2-2
D: TRBD2
DNA: TGTGCCAGCAGCTTATCGAGGGAGGGCCCCGGGGAGCTGTTTTTT
CDR3: CASSLSREGPGELFF

length: 13
V: TRBV5-1
size: once
J: TRBJ2-5
D: -
DNA: TGCGCCAGCAGCTTGGCAACTAGAGAGACCCAGTACTTC
CDR3: CASSLATRETQYF

length: 17
V: TRBV9
size: -
J: TRBJ2-6
D: -
DNA: TGTGCCAGCAGCGTATACGGAATACTCTCTGGGGCCAACGTCCTGACTTTC
CDR3: CASSVYGILSGANVLTF

length: 17
V: TRBV4-1
size: -
J: TRBJ2-3
D: -
DNA: TGCGCCAGCAGCCAGGCAATAAGAGGGTATAGCACAGATACGCAGTATTTT
CDR3: CASSQAIRGYSTDTQYF

length: 13
V: TRBV28
size: -
J: TRBJ2-7
D: -
DNA: TGTGCCAGCAGCCCCACTCTCTTTCACGAGCAGTACTTC
CDR3: CASSPTLFHEQYF

length: 18
V: TRBV4-1
size: -
J: TRBJ2-1
D: TRBD2
DNA: TGCGCCAGCAGCCAAGAGGACGGGTCCGGGAGGGCCCTTAATGAGCAGTTCTTC
CDR3: CASSQEDGSGRALNEQFF

length: 13
V: TRBV11-2
size: -
J: TRBJ2-1
D: -
DNA: TGTGCCAGCAGCTTAGCAGCTTCCCATGAGCAGTTCTTC
CDR3: CASSLAASHEQFF

length: 14
V: TRBV4-1
size: -
J: TRBJ2-5
D: -
DNA: TGCGCCAGCAGCCAAACGTGGGACCAAGAGACCCAGTACTTC
CDR3: CASSQTWDQETQYF

length: 16
V: TRBV6-1
size: -
J: TRBJ1-2
D: -
DNA: TGTGCCAGCAGTGTACCCTTAGGGGGAGATAACTATGGCTACACCTTC
CDR3: CASSVPLGGDNYGYTF

length: 16
V: TRBV28
size: -
J: TRBJ2-7
D: -
DNA: TGTGCCAGCAGTTTGAACATCCAGTATCGGGACTACGAGCAGTACTTC
CDR3: CASSLNIQYRDYEQYF

length: 11
V: TRBV20-1
size: -
J: TRBJ1-5
D: -
DNA: TGCAGTGCTAGTTCTAGACAGCCCCAGCATTTT
CDR3: CSASSRQPQHF

length: 11
V: TRBV11-2
size: -
J: TRBJ1-1
D: -
DNA: TGTGCCAGCAGGGGGAACACTGAAGCTTTCTTT
CDR3: CASRGNTEAFF

length: 14
V: TRBV7-9
size: -
J: TRBJ2-7
D: -
DNA: TGTGCCAGCAGCCCCAGGATGCGGAGCTACGAGCAGTACTTC
CDR3: CASSPRMRSYEQYF

length: 15
V: TRBV9
size: -
J: TRBJ1-3
D: -
DNA: TGTGCCAGCAGCCAGTGGGGATACGTTGGAAACACCATATATTTT
CDR3: CASSQWGYVGNTIYF

length: 14
V: TRBV28
size: -
J: TRBJ2-7
D: TRBD2
DNA: TGTGCCAGCAGTTCCGGGACTAGCGGGCGCGAGCAGTACTTC
CDR3: CASSSGTSGREQYF

length: 16
V: TRBV27
size: once
J: TRBJ1-2
D: TRBD1
DNA: TGTGCCAGCAGTGAAGGACAGGGGGCGTTCGGCTATGGCTACACCTTC
CDR3: CASSEGQGAFGYGYTF

length: 15
V: TRBV19
size: -
J: TRBJ2-7
D: TRBD2
DNA: TGTGCCAGTAGTATTGGACTAGCAAATCTCTACGAGCAGTACTTC
CDR3: CASSIGLANLYEQYF